Listed below are T cell receptor beta chains from one sample, sequenced in a study of blood T cell repertoires in COVID-19. The assay was immunoSEQ multiplex PCR, and TCRdb's table has in-frame clones only and misses some. The sample lists around 260,000 clones; around 82% were seen once. The sequenced sample consisted of peripheral blood. The receptor set was obtained from a person aged 65 to 85 with COVID-19, enrolled during active disease. Both conserved end residues are part of each CDR3. A D gene is named only where the DNA matches it firmly. Rows give clone size only sometimes, using once, few, many, or a class for an expanded clone.

D gene: TRBD1
J gene: TRBJ1-6
clone size: NA
V gene: TRBV5-1
CDR3 DNA: TGCGCCAGCAGTTCGCAGGGACAGGCACCCCTCCACTTT
CDR3 protein: CASSSQGQAPLHF

D gene: NA
J gene: TRBJ1-6
clone size: once
V gene: TRBV7-2
CDR3 DNA: TGTGCCAGCAGCTTGTTGGGCTCACCCCTCCACTTT
CDR3 protein: CASSLLGSPLHF

D gene: TRBD1
J gene: TRBJ2-7
clone size: NA
V gene: TRBV15
CDR3 DNA: TGTGCCACCAGCAGCCTTTGGGCGGGACAGGGGATGAACGAGCAGTACTTC
CDR3 protein: CATSSLWAGQGMNEQYF

D gene: TRBD1
J gene: TRBJ1-4
clone size: NA
V gene: TRBV29-1
CDR3 DNA: TGCAGCGGACCAACCAACATACTGCTCCGTGGGAGACAGGGGGCAGGGAGTTGGCTTTTT
CDR3 protein: CSGPTNILLRGRQGAGSWLF

D gene: NA
J gene: TRBJ2-1
clone size: few
V gene: TRBV27
CDR3 DNA: TGTGCCAGCAGTTTATCGATTAGCGGCAATGAGCAGTTCTTC
CDR3 protein: CASSLSISGNEQFF

D gene: NA
J gene: TRBJ1-2
clone size: few
V gene: TRBV12-3/TRBV12-4
CDR3 DNA: TGTGCCAGCAGTTCGGCCAGGGGCGGTGGCTACACCTTC
CDR3 protein: CASSSARGGGYTF

D gene: NA
J gene: TRBJ2-3
clone size: once
V gene: TRBV5-1
CDR3 DNA: TGCGCCAGCAGCTCCCCCGGGACACAGTCGCAGTATTTT
CDR3 protein: CASSSPGTQSQYF

D gene: NA
J gene: TRBJ2-1
clone size: NA
V gene: TRBV21-1
CDR3 DNA: TGTGCCAGCAGCAAAGAAGAGCGGGAGGTCTATGAGCAGTTCTTC
CDR3 protein: CASSKEEREVYEQFF

D gene: TRBD1
J gene: TRBJ1-1
clone size: NA
V gene: TRBV6-5
CDR3 DNA: TGTGCCAGCAGCCTCGACAGGGTGAAGACTGAAGCTTTCTTT
CDR3 protein: CASSLDRVKTEAFF

D gene: NA
J gene: TRBJ2-5
clone size: NA
V gene: TRBV19
CDR3 DNA: TGTGCCAGTAGTATAGGGACAGAAGAGACCCAGTACTTC
CDR3 protein: CASSIGTEETQYF

D gene: NA
J gene: TRBJ2-7
clone size: NA
V gene: TRBV5-1
CDR3 DNA: TGCGCCAGCAGCTTGAGGGGATTCGTGGGTGAGTGGGCGTACGAGCAGTACTTC
CDR3 protein: CASSLRGFVGEWAYEQYF

D gene: TRBD2
J gene: TRBJ2-1
clone size: NA
V gene: TRBV9
CDR3 DNA: TGTGCCAGCAGCACCGGAGGTAGCGGGAGGGGTGAGCAGTTCTTC
CDR3 protein: CASSTGGSGRGEQFF

D gene: TRBD2
J gene: TRBJ2-5
clone size: NA
V gene: TRBV14
CDR3 DNA: TGTGCCAGCAGCCTGACTAGCGGGGGGCTCTACAGGGAGACCCAGTACTTC
CDR3 protein: CASSLTSGGLYRETQYF

D gene: NA
J gene: TRBJ2-7
clone size: NA
V gene: TRBV6-2/TRBV6-3
CDR3 DNA: TGTGCCAGCAGTTACGCGGGACGGATAACCTACGAGCAGTACTTC
CDR3 protein: CASSYAGRITYEQYF

D gene: NA
J gene: TRBJ2-7
clone size: NA
V gene: TRBV5-6
CDR3 DNA: TGTGCCAGCAGCTTGGTCGGGGGAAGTCGCTACGAGCAGTACTTC
CDR3 protein: CASSLVGGSRYEQYF

D gene: TRBD1
J gene: TRBJ1-1
clone size: NA
V gene: TRBV5-6
CDR3 DNA: TGTGCCAGCAGCTTCCCCGGGACAGGGGGGACTGAAGCTTTCTTT
CDR3 protein: CASSFPGTGGTEAFF

D gene: TRBD1
J gene: TRBJ1-3
clone size: NA
V gene: TRBV5-4
CDR3 DNA: TGTGCCAGCCGAATGGGGACAGGGAACACTGGAAACACCATATATTTT
CDR3 protein: CASRMGTGNTGNTIYF

D gene: TRBD2
J gene: TRBJ2-1
clone size: NA
V gene: TRBV29-1
CDR3 DNA: TGCAGCTCCCTGAGCGGGAGCCGCTACAATGAGCAGTTCTTC
CDR3 protein: CSSLSGSRYNEQFF

D gene: NA
J gene: TRBJ2-7
clone size: NA
V gene: TRBV11-3
CDR3 DNA: TGTGCCAGCAGCTTAGAAGGCGCAGGGAGGACCTACGAGCAGTACTTC
CDR3 protein: CASSLEGAGRTYEQYF

D gene: NA
J gene: TRBJ1-2
clone size: NA
V gene: TRBV6-5
CDR3 DNA: TGTGCCAGCAGTCAACAGGGATCGCGTTCTGGCTACACCTTC
CDR3 protein: CASSQQGSRSGYTF

D gene: TRBD2
J gene: TRBJ2-3
clone size: once
V gene: TRBV6-6
CDR3 DNA: TGTGCCACCACAGCGGGGGGCCCCCCGGGGTATTTT
CDR3 protein: CATTAGGPPGYF

D gene: NA
J gene: TRBJ1-3
clone size: NA
V gene: TRBV6-2/TRBV6-3
CDR3 DNA: TGTGCCAGCAGTTACTTTGCCCTCGGGGGAACTGGAAACACCATATATTTT
CDR3 protein: CASSYFALGGTGNTIYF

D gene: NA
J gene: TRBJ1-2
clone size: NA
V gene: TRBV7-2
CDR3 DNA: TGTGCCAGCAGCTTAGCTACGGGATACTATGGCTACACCTTC
CDR3 protein: CASSLATGYYGYTF

D gene: NA
J gene: TRBJ1-3
clone size: NA
V gene: TRBV18
CDR3 DNA: TGTGCCAGCTCACCACTTAGATCTGCGGGGGGAAACACCATATATTTT
CDR3 protein: CASSPLRSAGGNTIYF

D gene: TRBD1
J gene: TRBJ1-2
clone size: once
V gene: TRBV29-1
CDR3 DNA: TGCAGCGCTAAAACAGGGGGCGTTGGCTACACCTTC
CDR3 protein: CSAKTGGVGYTF

D gene: NA
J gene: TRBJ2-7
clone size: NA
V gene: TRBV14
CDR3 DNA: TGTGCCAGCAGCCAAACGGGGGAACTATTGCCGCAGTACTTC
CDR3 protein: CASSQTGELLPQYF

D gene: TRBD1
J gene: TRBJ1-1
clone size: NA
V gene: TRBV7-8
CDR3 DNA: TGTGCCAGTTTTCTCGGACAGGGAAGCACTGAAGCTTTCTTT
CDR3 protein: CASFLGQGSTEAFF

D gene: TRBD2
J gene: TRBJ2-1
clone size: NA
V gene: TRBV7-6
CDR3 DNA: TGTGCCAGCAGCTGGAGGACTAGCGGGGGAAGGGAGCAGTTCTTC
CDR3 protein: CASSWRTSGGREQFF

D gene: NA
J gene: TRBJ2-3
clone size: NA
V gene: TRBV9
CDR3 DNA: TGTGCCAGCAGCGTAGTAGCGGCTAGCACAGATACGCAGTATTTT
CDR3 protein: CASSVVAASTDTQYF

D gene: TRBD1
J gene: TRBJ2-7
clone size: NA
V gene: TRBV3-1/TRBV3-2
CDR3 DNA: TGTGCCAGCAGCCAGGGACAGACCAACTACGAGCAGTACTTC
CDR3 protein: CASSQGQTNYEQYF

D gene: NA
J gene: TRBJ1-1
clone size: NA
V gene: TRBV24-1
CDR3 DNA: TGTGCCACCAGTGGAAATAACTTGAACACTGAAGCTTTCTTT
CDR3 protein: CATSGNNLNTEAFF

D gene: NA
J gene: TRBJ1-1
clone size: NA
V gene: TRBV9
CDR3 DNA: TGTGCCAGCAGCCAGCAGGGAGGATATACTGAAGCTTTCTTT
CDR3 protein: CASSQQGGYTEAFF

D gene: NA
J gene: TRBJ1-5
clone size: NA
V gene: TRBV2
CDR3 DNA: TGTGCCAGCAGTGAGTCAGGGGACCTAGGGCCCCAGCATTTT
CDR3 protein: CASSESGDLGPQHF

D gene: TRBD2
J gene: TRBJ2-5
clone size: NA
V gene: TRBV5-1
CDR3 DNA: TGCGCCAGCAGCCCATTGGGACTAGCATACCAAGAGACCCAGTACTTC
CDR3 protein: CASSPLGLAYQETQYF

D gene: NA
J gene: TRBJ2-5
clone size: NA
V gene: TRBV2
CDR3 DNA: TGTGCCAGCACACTGAAGGAGACCCAGTACTTC
CDR3 protein: CASTLKETQYF

D gene: NA
J gene: TRBJ1-6
clone size: NA
V gene: TRBV7-2
CDR3 DNA: TGTGCCAGCAGTTCAGGGACATCGTTTGGTTCACCCCTCCACTTT
CDR3 protein: CASSSGTSFGSPLHF

D gene: NA
J gene: TRBJ2-7
clone size: NA
V gene: TRBV6-1
CDR3 DNA: TGTGCCAGCAGTGAGGAGGGAGCCCCCGTCTACGAGCAGTACTTC
CDR3 protein: CASSEEGAPVYEQYF

D gene: TRBD1
J gene: TRBJ2-7
clone size: NA
V gene: TRBV4-1
CDR3 DNA: TGCGCCAGCAGCCGCGGGACAGGGGGTTACGAGCAGTACTTC
CDR3 protein: CASSRGTGGYEQYF

D gene: NA
J gene: TRBJ2-6
clone size: NA
V gene: TRBV24-1
CDR3 DNA: TGTGCCACCAGTGATTCAGGGGTAGCCGGGGCCAACGTCCTGACTTTC
CDR3 protein: CATSDSGVAGANVLTF